A single sample is the source of the 8 T cell receptor beta chains below, sequenced in a study of T-cell memory formation after mild COVID-19 (TCRdb year 2021). Receptor libraries were prepared by 5' RACE. Instrument on record: Illumina NovaSeq 6000. TCRdb reprocessed the public reads (quality trimming at Q25 with fastp, clone calling with MiXCR) and kept in-frame beta chains. Merged by CDR3 protein, the rows form single entries marked with the most common genes and DNA. The sample includes 400,000 to 500,000 distinct CDR3 sequences, with 20% observed a single time. The ten largest account for 8.4% of the sample. Sequencing was carried out using PBMCs or a T cell subset sorted from them (not recorded which). The receptors were gathered from an adult woman who had mild COVID-19 (a few samples of this study predate the infection). The sample titles of this study are shuffled in the database, so cell type and time point are left out; the donor was told from shared clones.

The chain links TRBV30 to TRBJ2-2; TRBD2 is a possible D gene (5 bases). Trimming left V 3 bases short and J 4 bases short, with 6 bases between. Germline lookup yields CDR1 GTSNPN and CDR2 SVGIG (reference sequence). The CDR3 sequence is 12 residues long. CDR3 in DNA: TGTGCCTGGAGCCGGGGCACCGGGGAGCTGTTTTTT. Amino acid sequence: CAWSRGTGELFF.

CDR3 bases: TGCAGTGCTCACCAGGGGGCGGGTGAAAAACTGTTTTTT. Its translation is CSAHQGAGEKLFF. This chain uses TRBV20-1 with TRBJ1-4, with 8 bases lining up with TRBD1. This CDR3 has 13 residues. The germline gives CDR1 DFQATT, CDR2 SNEGSKA (reference sequence). V dropped 5 bases and J dropped 7; count of bases not matched to a gene: 6.

J is TRBJ2-5 and V is TRBV12-3 or TRBV12-4, with 7 bases lining up with TRBD1. The CDR3 extends over 16 amino acids. After removal of 4 bases from V and 1 base from J, the junction contained 9 bases not matched to a gene. The CDR3, as DNA: TGTGCCAGCAGTTCTACCTGGGACAGCGGCCAAGAGACCCAGTACTTC. Protein: CASSSTWDSGQETQYF.

This clonotype was picked up a small number of times. The V gene is TRBV25-1, the J gene TRBJ1-1; D call uncertain. The germline V gene has CDR1 MGHDK and CDR2 SYGVNS. V shed 6 bases and J shed 1 base, with 12 bases lying between them. This CDR3 comprises 14 residues. The CDR3 DNA is TGTGCCAGCAGAAGGACGGCGGGGAACACTGAAGCTTTCTTT. Residues: CASRRTAGNTEAFF.

This clonotype was detected a few times. This chain links TRBV12-3 or TRBV12-4 with TRBJ2-1, with 7 bases matching TRBD2. Unmatched junction bases numbered 13, after V lost 3 bases and J lost 8 bases. The CDR3 is 16 residues long. DNA of the CDR3: TGTGCCAGCAGTTTCCTGGGGGGGGTCGGCAGCGATGAGCAGTTCTTC. Amino acids: CASSFLGGVGSDEQFF.

In nucleotides, the CDR3 is TGTGCCAGCAGTTATACAGAAGAGCAGTACTTC. Translation: CASSYTEEQYF. The chain uses TRBV6-6 and TRBJ2-7; D is ambiguous. In germline, CDR1 is MNHNY, CDR2 SVGAGI (reference sequence). The CDR3 loop spans 11 amino acids. The V end was cut by 3 bases, the J end by 7 bases, with 7 bases between.

This clonotype appeared a few times. The chain links TRBV4-1 to TRBJ2-2, with D unclear. The CDR3 is made up of 14 amino acids. Per the germline V gene, CDR1 is MGHRA and CDR2 is YSYEKL. Deletions cut 0 bases from V and 8 bases from J, with 10 bases between. The CDR3 is CASSQEDPPGELFF. The DNA for the CDR3 is TGCGCCAGCAGCCAAGAAGACCCTCCGGGGGAGCTGTTTTTT.

The genes are TRBV7-9 and TRBJ1-2; perhaps TRBD1 as D (5 bases). Trimming cost V 5 bases and J 6 bases, with 16 bases left between them. This CDR3 region has 14 residues. Per the germline V gene, CDR1 is SEHNR and CDR2 is FQNEAQ (reference sequence). The CDR3 DNA reads as TGTGCCAGCAGCCCCGGCCAGGGCCGGCATGGCTACACCTTC. Translating gives CASSPGQGRHGYTF.